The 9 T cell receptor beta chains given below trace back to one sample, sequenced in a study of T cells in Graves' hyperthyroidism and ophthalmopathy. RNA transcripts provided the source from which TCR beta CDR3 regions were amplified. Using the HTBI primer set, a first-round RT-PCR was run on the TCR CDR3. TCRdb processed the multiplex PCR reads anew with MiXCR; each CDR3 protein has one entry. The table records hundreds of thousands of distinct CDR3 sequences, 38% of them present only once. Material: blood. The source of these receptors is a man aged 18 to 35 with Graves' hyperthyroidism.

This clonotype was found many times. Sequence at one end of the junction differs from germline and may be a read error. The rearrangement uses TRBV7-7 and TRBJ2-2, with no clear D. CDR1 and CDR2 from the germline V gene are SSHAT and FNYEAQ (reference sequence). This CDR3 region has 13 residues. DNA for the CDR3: TGTGCTAGCAGCCCGACGGACACCGGGGAGCTGTTTTTT. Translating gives CASSPTDTGELFF.

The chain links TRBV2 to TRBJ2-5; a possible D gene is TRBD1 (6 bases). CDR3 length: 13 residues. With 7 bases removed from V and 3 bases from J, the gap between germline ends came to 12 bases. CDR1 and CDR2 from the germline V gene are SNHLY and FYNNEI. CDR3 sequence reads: CASKGGREETQYF. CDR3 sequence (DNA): TGTGCCAGCAAAGGGGGTAGAGAAGAGACCCAGTACTTC.

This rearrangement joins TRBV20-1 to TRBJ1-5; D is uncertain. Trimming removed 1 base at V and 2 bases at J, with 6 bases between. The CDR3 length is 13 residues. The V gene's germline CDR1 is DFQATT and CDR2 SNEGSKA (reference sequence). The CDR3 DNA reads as TGCAGTGCTAGAGTCGGGGGCAATCAGCCCCAGCATTTT. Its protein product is CSARVGGNQPQHF.

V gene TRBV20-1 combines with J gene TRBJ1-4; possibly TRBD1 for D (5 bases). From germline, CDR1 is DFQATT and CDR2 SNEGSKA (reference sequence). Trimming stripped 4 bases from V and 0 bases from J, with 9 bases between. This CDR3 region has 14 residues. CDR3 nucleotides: TGCAGTGCTATCCGGGGGTCAACTAATGAAAAACTGTTTTTT. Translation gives CSAIRGSTNEKLFF.

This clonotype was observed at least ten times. The CDR3 sequence: CSAHGQGDYGYTF. DNA of the CDR3: TGCAGTGCCCATGGACAGGGAGACTATGGCTACACCTTC. V is TRBV20-1 and J is TRBJ1-2; 8 bases map to TRBD1. Per germline, CDR1 DFQATT and CDR2 SNEGSKA (reference sequence). The junction had 6 bases not matched to a gene; V was cut back by 6 bases and J by 3 bases. This CDR3 comprises 13 residues.

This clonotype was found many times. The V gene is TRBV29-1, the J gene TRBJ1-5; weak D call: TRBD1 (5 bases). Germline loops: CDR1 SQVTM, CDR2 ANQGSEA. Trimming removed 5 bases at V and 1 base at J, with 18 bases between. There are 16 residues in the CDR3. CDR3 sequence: CSVLTPGPGSNQPQHF. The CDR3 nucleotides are TGCAGCGTTCTTACTCCGGGCCCAGGGAGCAATCAGCCCCAGCATTTT.

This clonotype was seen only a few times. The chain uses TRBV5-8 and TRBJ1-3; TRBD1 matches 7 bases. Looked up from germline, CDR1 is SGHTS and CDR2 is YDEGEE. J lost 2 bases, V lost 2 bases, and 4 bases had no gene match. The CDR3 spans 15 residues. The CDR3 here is CASSFQGGTGNTIYF. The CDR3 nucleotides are TGTGCCAGCAGCTTTCAGGGGGGCACTGGAAACACCATATATTTT. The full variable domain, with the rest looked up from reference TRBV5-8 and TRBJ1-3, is EAGVTQSPTHLIKTRGQQATLRCSPISGHTSVYWYQQALGLGLQFLLWYDEGEERNRGNFPPRFSGRQFPNYSSELNVNALELEDSALYLCASSFQGGTGNTIYFGEGSWLTVV.

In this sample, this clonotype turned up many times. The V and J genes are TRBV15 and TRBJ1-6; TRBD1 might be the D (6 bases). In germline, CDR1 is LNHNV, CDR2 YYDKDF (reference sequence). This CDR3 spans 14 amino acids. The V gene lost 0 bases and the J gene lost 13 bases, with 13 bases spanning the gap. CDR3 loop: CATSRDQGPFPLHF. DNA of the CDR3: TGTGCCACCAGCAGAGATCAGGGGCCCTTCCCCCTCCACTTT.

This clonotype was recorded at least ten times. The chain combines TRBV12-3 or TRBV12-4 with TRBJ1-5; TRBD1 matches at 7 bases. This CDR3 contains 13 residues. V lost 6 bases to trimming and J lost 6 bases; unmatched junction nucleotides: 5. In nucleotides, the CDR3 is TGTGCCAGCAGGATGACAGGGAGTCAGCCCCAGCATTTT. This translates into CASRMTGSQPQHF.